This is a list of T cell receptor beta chains from one sample in a study of CD8 T cells in ankylosing spondylitis. TCRdb itself ran the 5' RACE reads through MiXCR, one entry per CDR3 protein. The sample has 30,000 to 35,000 distinct CDR3 sequences; about 31% are singletons. The source material was synovial fluid, either unsorted or a sorted T cell fraction (not recorded which). All receptors derive from a male donor with ankylosing spondylitis. Each CDR3 is given with its conserved first and last residue. D genes are given only for firm matches. Expanded clones are given a class, and other clones once, few, many or no size at all.

NA	TRBV5-1	TRBJ1-5	NA	CASSPGGAGPQHF	TGCGCCAGCAGCCCAGGAGGGGCCGGGCCCCAGCATTTT
NA	TRBV14	TRBJ1-5	NA	CASSQDRDPEGQPQHF	TGTGCCAGCAGCCAAGATAGGGACCCGGAGGGGCAGCCCCAGCATTTT
NA	TRBV25-1	TRBJ1-1	NA	CASTVGTEAFF	TGTGCCAGCACAGTGGGTACTGAAGCTTTCTTT
NA	TRBV29-1	TRBJ2-5	TRBD1	CSVLRQGAPRETQYF	TGCAGCGTTCTCCGACAGGGGGCGCCGAGAGAGACCCAGTACTTC
NA	TRBV4-1	TRBJ2-7	TRBD1	CASSQGWDRVYEQYF	TGCGCCAGCAGCCAAGGGTGGGACAGGGTCTACGAGCAGTACTTC
few	TRBV18	TRBJ1-6	NA	CASSHTARGLVVLHF	TGTGCCAGCTCACACACGGCCAGGGGACTCGTGGTCCTCCACTTT
NA	TRBV7-9	TRBJ1-2	NA	CASSLIGGYGYTF	TGTGCCAGCAGCTTAATCGGCGGCTATGGCTACACCTTC
few	TRBV12-3/TRBV12-4	TRBJ1-2	NA	CASWGTYGYTF	TGTGCCAGTTGGGGGACTTATGGCTACACCTTC
few	TRBV7-6	TRBJ2-2	NA	CASSTRERSYTGELFF	TGTGCCAGCAGCACTCGAGAGAGGAGCTACACCGGGGAGCTGTTTTTT
few	TRBV6-5	TRBJ1-3	NA	CASSYQNRPVYSGNTIYF	TGTGCCAGCAGTTACCAAAATAGGCCGGTTTACTCTGGAAACACCATATATTTT
few	TRBV6-4	TRBJ2-1	NA	CASSAASTGNEQFF	TGTGCCAGCAGTGCTGCTAGTACGGGAAATGAGCAGTTCTTC
many	TRBV12-3/TRBV12-4	TRBJ2-2	NA	CAGAPPGQTGELFF	TGTGCCGGCGCCCCACCGGGGCAAACCGGGGAGCTGTTTTTT
few	TRBV29-1	TRBJ2-1	NA	CSVAILGNEQFF	TGCAGCGTTGCCATCCTCGGGAATGAGCAGTTCTTC
NA	TRBV11-2	TRBJ1-1	NA	CASSRGPTEAFF	TGTGCCAGCAGTAGGGGACCCACTGAAGCTTTCTTT
NA	TRBV2	TRBJ2-4	TRBD2	CASLTSGGPGAKNIQYF	TGTGCCAGCTTAACTAGCGGGGGCCCGGGTGCCAAAAACATTCAGTACTTC
NA	TRBV2	TRBJ2-4	NA	CASSPSPPGVNIQYF	TGTGCCAGCAGCCCATCCCCCCCGGGGGTGAACATTCAGTACTTC
NA	TRBV5-4	TRBJ2-1	NA	CASSLVAEGANEQFF	TGTGCCAGCAGCTTGGTTGCGGAGGGGGCTAATGAGCAGTTCTTC
NA	TRBV18	TRBJ2-2	TRBD2	CASSPGGLAATGELFF	TGTGCCAGCTCCCCCGGTGGACTAGCGGCAACCGGGGAGCTGTTTTTT
NA	TRBV6-2/TRBV6-3	TRBJ2-7	TRBD2	CASRSGKGEQYF	TGTGCCAGCCGTAGCGGGAAAGGCGAGCAGTACTTC
once	TRBV20-1	TRBJ2-1	TRBD2	CSARPREVSYNEQFF	TGCAGTGCCAGACCTCGGGAGGTCTCCTACAATGAGCAGTTCTTC
once	TRBV15	TRBJ1-1	NA	CATSRPGHSNTEAFF	TGTGCCACCAGCAGACCTGGACACTCAAACACTGAAGCTTTCTTT
once	TRBV7-8	TRBJ2-2	NA	CASSSDLNTGELFF	TGTGCCAGCAGCTCGGACTTGAACACCGGGGAGCTGTTTTTT
NA	TRBV25-1	TRBJ2-3	NA	CASSENGPLGDTQYF	TGTGCCAGCAGTGAAAACGGACCGCTGGGGGATACGCAGTATTTT
NA	TRBV29-1	TRBJ2-2	NA	CSVLSTVGELFF	TGCAGCGTCCTCTCTACTGTAGGGGAGCTGTTTTTT
NA	TRBV6-2/TRBV6-3	TRBJ2-1	NA	CASSYGRHEQFF	TGTGCCAGCAGTTATGGTCGTCATGAGCAGTTCTTC
few	TRBV9	TRBJ2-7	TRBD2	CASSGLAGVDEQYF	TGTGCCAGCAGCGGACTAGCGGGAGTTGACGAGCAGTACTTC
many	TRBV20-1	TRBJ2-7	TRBD2	CSARATGTNIYEQYF	TGCAGTGCTAGAGCGACCGGGACTAACATCTACGAGCAGTACTTC
few	TRBV7-9	TRBJ2-5	NA	CASSPGRGETQYF	TGTGCCAGCAGCCCCGGTAGAGGGGAGACCCAGTACTTC
many	TRBV14	TRBJ2-1	NA	CASSQEVGLSYNEQFF	TGTGCCAGCAGCCAAGAAGTGGGCCTATCCTACAATGAGCAGTTCTTC
many	TRBV6-1	TRBJ2-1	TRBD2	CASSGTSGRAYNEQFF	TGTGCCAGCAGTGGGACTAGCGGGAGGGCTTACAATGAGCAGTTCTTC
once	TRBV25-1	TRBJ2-5	NA	CASSEFTPGETQYF	TGTGCCAGCAGTGAATTTACCCCCGGGGAGACCCAGTACTTC
few	TRBV3-1	TRBJ2-7	NA	CASSQGSTLYEQYF	TGTGCCAGCAGCCAAGGATCTACCCTCTACGAGCAGTACTTC
many	TRBV16	TRBJ2-1	NA	CASSPTSSNEQFF	TGTGCCAGCAGCCCCACTAGCAGCAATGAGCAGTTCTTC
few	TRBV5-8	TRBJ2-1	NA	CASRIYGGGDEQFF	TGTGCCAGCAGAATCTACGGGGGCGGCGATGAGCAGTTCTTC
few	TRBV19	TRBJ1-1	NA	CASSFGGWNTEAFF	TGTGCCAGTAGCTTCGGGGGCTGGAACACTGAAGCTTTCTTT
NA	TRBV15	TRBJ2-7	NA	CATSPDRYSYEQYF	TGTGCCACCAGCCCCGACAGGTACTCCTACGAGCAGTACTTC
many	TRBV7-2	TRBJ2-7	NA	CASSLDPLPGEQYF	TGTGCCAGCAGCTTAGATCCACTACCGGGGGAGCAGTACTTC
few	TRBV30	TRBJ2-3	NA	CATHPDTDTQYF	TGTGCCACTCATCCCGACACAGATACGCAGTATTTT
NA	TRBV11-2	TRBJ2-5	TRBD1	CASSLVGTGETQYF	TGTGCCAGCAGCTTAGTGGGGACAGGAGAGACCCAGTACTTC
many	TRBV7-6	TRBJ2-3	TRBD2	CASSPRLAALADTQYF	TGTGCCAGCAGCCCACGACTAGCTGCGTTGGCAGATACGCAGTATTTT
NA	TRBV2	TRBJ2-3	NA	CASSVYRGTDTQYF	TGTGCCAGCAGTGTGTACAGAGGCACAGATACGCAGTATTTT
NA	TRBV24-1	TRBJ2-1	TRBD1	CATSDFDRALFF	TGTGCCACCAGTGATTTTGACAGGGCCCTGTTCTTC
few	TRBV10-3	TRBJ1-4	NA	CAISDRTDTTNEKLFF	TGTGCCATCAGCGACCGAACTGACACAACTAATGAAAAACTGTTTTTT
many	TRBV27	TRBJ2-2	TRBD1	CASSSRPGTGAGELFF	TGTGCCAGCAGTTCCCGTCCCGGGACAGGGGCCGGGGAGCTGTTTTTT
few	TRBV3-1	TRBJ2-7	TRBD2	CASSPRTSGYEQYF	TGTGCCAGCAGCCCTCGGACTAGCGGATACGAGCAGTACTTC
few	TRBV11-2	TRBJ2-7	TRBD2	CASSFAGANYEQYF	TGTGCCAGCAGCTTCGCGGGAGCGAACTACGAGCAGTACTTC
NA	TRBV20-1	TRBJ1-1	NA	CSARPEVHTEAFF	TGCAGTGCTAGGCCGGAGGTCCACACTGAAGCTTTCTTT
NA	TRBV2	TRBJ2-1	NA	CASPSGVGSYNEQFF	TGTGCCAGCCCCTCGGGGGTGGGCTCCTACAATGAGCAGTTCTTC
many	TRBV29-1	TRBJ1-2	NA	CSVDSLFHYGYTF	TGCAGCGTTGATTCCCTTTTTCACTATGGCTACACCTTC
NA	TRBV5-5	TRBJ2-2	TRBD1	CASSRRTGNTGELFF	TGTGCCAGCAGCCGAAGGACAGGGAACACCGGGGAGCTGTTTTTT
many	TRBV12-5	TRBJ2-5	TRBD2	CASGVLHAGTSNQETQYF	TGTGCTAGTGGTGTTCTTCATGCCGGGACTAGCAACCAAGAGACCCAGTACTTC
few	TRBV3-1	TRBJ1-2	NA	CASSQSGGLDYGYTF	TGTGCCAGCAGCCAGTCGGGGGGCTTAGACTATGGCTACACCTTC